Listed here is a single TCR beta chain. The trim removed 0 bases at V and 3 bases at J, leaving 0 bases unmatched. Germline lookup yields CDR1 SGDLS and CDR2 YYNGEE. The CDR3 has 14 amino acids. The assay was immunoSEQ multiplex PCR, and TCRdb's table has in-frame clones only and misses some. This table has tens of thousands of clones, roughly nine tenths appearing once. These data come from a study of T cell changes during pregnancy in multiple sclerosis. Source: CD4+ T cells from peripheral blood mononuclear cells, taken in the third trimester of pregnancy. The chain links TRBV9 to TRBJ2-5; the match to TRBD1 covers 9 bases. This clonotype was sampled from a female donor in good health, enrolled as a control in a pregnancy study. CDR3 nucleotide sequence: TGTGCCAGCAGCGTAGGGACAGGGGAAGAGACCCAGTACTTC. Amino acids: CASSVGTGEETQYF.